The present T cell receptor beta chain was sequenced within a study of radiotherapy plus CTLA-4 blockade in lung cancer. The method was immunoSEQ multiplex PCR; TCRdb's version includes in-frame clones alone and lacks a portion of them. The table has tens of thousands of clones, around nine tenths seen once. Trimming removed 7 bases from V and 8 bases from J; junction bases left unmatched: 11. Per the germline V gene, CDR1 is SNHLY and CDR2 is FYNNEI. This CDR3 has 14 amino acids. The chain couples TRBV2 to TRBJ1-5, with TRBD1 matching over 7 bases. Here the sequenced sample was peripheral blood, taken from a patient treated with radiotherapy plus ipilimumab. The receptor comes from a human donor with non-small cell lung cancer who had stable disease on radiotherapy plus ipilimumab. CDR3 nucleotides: TGTGCCAGCACCTTTTCAGGACAGGTCGAGCCCCAGCATTTT. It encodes CASTFSGQVEPQHF.